The T cell receptor beta chain described here comes from a study of blood T cell repertoires in COVID-19. Study as a whole: The United States, Italy and Spain supplied acute and convalescent COVID-19 samples. The cDNA or gDNA used as material had been derived from T cells, B-cell-depleted T cells, or PBMCs.

Authors' data handling: Counts of nucleated cells, estimated from reference gene primer amplification, were obtained. Produced via immunoSEQ multiplex PCR; TCRdb's table is partial and in-frame only. D and trimming were read from the DNA, whereas the V and J calls and clone size are those reported in that table. Here the sample spans 200,000 to 250,000 clones, around 88% being singletons. The CDR3 loop spans 17 amino acids. The J segment lost 3 bases and the V segment lost 3 bases, leaving 11 bases of the junction unmatched. The germline gives CDR1 SGHTA, CDR2 FQGNSA. The sample taken for sequencing was peripheral blood. This receptor was obtained from a young man with active or convalescent COVID-19. The chain uses TRBV7-2 and TRBJ2-3, with TRBD2 matching over 8 bases. This chain's CDR3 is CASSFGAGGRKTDTQYF. In DNA form, the CDR3 reads TGTGCCAGCAGCTTTGGCGCGGGCGGGAGGAAGACAGATACGCAGTATTTT. The entire variable domain, with the rest obtained from reference TRBV7-2 and TRBJ2-3, is as follows: GAGVSQSPSNKVTEKGKDVELRCDPISGHTALYWYRQSLGQGLEFLIYFQGNSAPDKSGLPSDRFSAERTGGSVSTLTIQRTQQEDSAVYLCASSFGAGGRKTDTQYFGPGTRLTVL.